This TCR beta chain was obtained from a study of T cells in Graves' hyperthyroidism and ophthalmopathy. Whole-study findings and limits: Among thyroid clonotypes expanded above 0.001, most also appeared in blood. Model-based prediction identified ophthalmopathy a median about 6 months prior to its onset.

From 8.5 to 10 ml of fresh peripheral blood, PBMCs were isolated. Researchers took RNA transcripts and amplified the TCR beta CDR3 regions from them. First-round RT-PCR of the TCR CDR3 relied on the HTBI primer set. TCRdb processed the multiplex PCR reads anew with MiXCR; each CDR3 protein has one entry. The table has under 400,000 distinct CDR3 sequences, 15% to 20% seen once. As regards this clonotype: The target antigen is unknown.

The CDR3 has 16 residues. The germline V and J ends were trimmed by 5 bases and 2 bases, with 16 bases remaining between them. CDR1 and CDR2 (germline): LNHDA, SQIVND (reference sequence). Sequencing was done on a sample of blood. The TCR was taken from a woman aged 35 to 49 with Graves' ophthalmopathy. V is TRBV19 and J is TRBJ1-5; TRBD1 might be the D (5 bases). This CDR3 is CASSVPGIQGNQPQHF. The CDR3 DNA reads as TGTGCCAGTAGTGTCCCAGGGATTCAAGGCAATCAGCCCCAGCATTTT. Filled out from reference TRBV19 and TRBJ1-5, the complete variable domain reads DGGITQSPKYLFRKEGQNVTLSCEQNLNHDAMYWYRQDPGQGLRLIYYSQIVNDFQKGDIAEGYSVSREKKESFPLTVTSAQKNPTAFYLCASSVPGIQGNQPQHFGDGTRLSIL.